These T cell receptor beta chains were read from a single sample in a study of beta chain features in type 1 diabetes. Sequencing used immunoSEQ multiplex PCR; TCRdb keeps in-frame clones, though not all of them. The data show 250,000 or so clones, about 25% seen once. Sequencing was carried out using central memory CD4+ T cells from blood. The receptor source for this set is a man aged 30 to 45 in good health. Each CDR3 is given with its conserved first and last residue. A D gene is named only where the DNA matches it firmly. Not all rows give a size; the values are once, few, many and, for expanded clones, a class.

>-|TRBJ2-1|-|TRBV4-2
TGTGCCAGCAGCCAAGATGGGTGGGGGGAGTACAATGAGCAGTTCTTC
CASSQDGWGEYNEQFF
>many|TRBJ1-1|-|TRBV20-1
TGCAGTGCTAGAGATCCCCCAGAAGCTTTCTTT
CSARDPPEAFF
>-|TRBJ1-2|-|TRBV29-1
TGCAGCGTTGATGTTTCAGGGTCCCTCAACCCATATGGCTACACCTTC
CSVDVSGSLNPYGYTF
>few|TRBJ2-3|-|TRBV29-1
TGCAGCGTTGTATCGGGGAAGGATACGCAGTATTTT
CSVVSGKDTQYF
>once|TRBJ2-2|-|TRBV15
TGTGCCACCAGCAGAGGAGGGAACACCGGGGAGCTGTTTTTT
CATSRGGNTGELFF
>few|TRBJ2-5|-|TRBV30
TGTGCCTGGAGTACGGGGGTACGAGAGACCCAGTACTTC
CAWSTGVRETQYF
>-|TRBJ1-1|-|TRBV6-6
TGTGCCACCACAGGGTGGGGGAACACTGAAGCTTTCTTT
CATTGWGNTEAFF
>-|TRBJ2-2|-|TRBV7-9
TGTGCCAGCAGCTTTGACTACTCCAGGGCCGCCGGGGAGCTGTTTTTT
CASSFDYSRAAGELFF
>-|TRBJ2-7|TRBD1|TRBV7-2
TGTGCCAGCAGCTTAGACTGGGACAGGGCATACGAGCAGTACTTC
CASSLDWDRAYEQYF
>few|TRBJ1-2|-|TRBV7-8
TGTGCCAGCAGCCCCCCGAGTAAGGCAGCTAACTATGGCTACACCTTC
CASSPPSKAANYGYTF
>few|TRBJ1-1|TRBD1|TRBV30
TGTGCCTGGAGCGACCAGGGGGCCACTGAAGCTTTCTTT
CAWSDQGATEAFF
>few|TRBJ2-7|-|TRBV10-3
TGTGCCATAAGGACGGGTTCCTACGAGCAGTACTTC
CAIRTGSYEQYF
>-|TRBJ2-4|-|TRBV6-6
TGTGCCAGCAGGGATGTAGCCAAAAACATTCAGTACTTC
CASRDVAKNIQYF
>-|TRBJ1-6|-|TRBV30
TGTGCCTGGAGCCCCAGCTGGGGGGACTCACCCCTCCACTTT
CAWSPSWGDSPLHF
>-|TRBJ2-1|TRBD1|TRBV2
TGTGCCAGCAGTGACAGGGGGTATAACAATGAGCAGTTCTTC
CASSDRGYNNEQFF
>-|TRBJ2-1|TRBD2|TRBV7-9
TGTGCCAGCAGCCGGACTAGCGGAATTACCTACAATGAGCAGTTCTTC
CASSRTSGITYNEQFF
>-|TRBJ2-3|TRBD2|TRBV10-1
TGCGCCAGCAGTCTAGCGGGGGACGGCGATACGCAGTATTTT
CASSLAGDGDTQYF
>-|TRBJ2-1|TRBD2|TRBV30
TGTGCCTGGAGTAAAGGCGGACTAGGCTCCTACAATGAGCAGTTCTTC
CAWSKGGLGSYNEQFF
>-|TRBJ2-7|-|TRBV14
TGTGCCAGCAGCCAGGCGAAGGGTGACTCTGGGCAGTACTTC
CASSQAKGDSGQYF
>-|TRBJ2-3|TRBD2|TRBV5-4
TGTGCCAGCAGCCATAGACTAGCGGGAGACACAGATACGCAGTATTTT
CASSHRLAGDTDTQYF
>many|TRBJ2-1|TRBD1|TRBV27
TGTGCCAGCAGTCTACAGGGGACCTGGATTGATGAGCAGTTCTTC
CASSLQGTWIDEQFF
>-|TRBJ2-3|TRBD2|TRBV7-8
TGTGCCAGCAGCCCGGGACTAGCATTCACAGATACGCAGTATTTT
CASSPGLAFTDTQYF
>-|TRBJ2-7|TRBD2|TRBV7-2
TGTGCCAGCAGCTTAGGGCTAGCGGGAGGCGAGCAGTACTTC
CASSLGLAGGEQYF
>-|TRBJ1-6|-|TRBV6-5
TGTGCCAGCAGTCCGCCAAAGGGGCGGGATTCACCCCTCCACTTT
CASSPPKGRDSPLHF
>few|TRBJ2-1|TRBD2|TRBV18
TGTGCCAGCTCACCACCGGGGGTGCGGCTAGCGGGAGCTGAGGCTAATGAGCAGTTCTTC
CASSPPGVRLAGAEANEQFF
>few|TRBJ2-1|TRBD2|TRBV2
TGTGCCAGAGGGCGCTGGGAGGGGACCTACAATGAGCAGTTCTTC
CARGRWEGTYNEQFF
>few|TRBJ2-7|-|TRBV27
TGTGCCAGCAGTTCCTGGGATCTTCTCGAGCAGTACTTC
CASSSWDLLEQYF
>-|TRBJ2-5|TRBD2|TRBV27
TGTGCCAGCAGTCTGGGGACTAGCGGGGTCCAAGAGACCCAGTACTTC
CASSLGTSGVQETQYF
>-|TRBJ2-7|TRBD1|TRBV6-5
TGTGCCAGCGGAACAGGGGACACCTACGAGCAGTACTTC
CASGTGDTYEQYF
>few|TRBJ2-1|-|TRBV15
TGTGCCACCAGCAGAGGCCCGGGAGTCTACAATGAGCAGTTCTTC
CATSRGPGVYNEQFF
>few|TRBJ2-7|TRBD1|TRBV14
TGTGCCAGCAGCCAAGCAGGGGGATACTACGAGCAGTACTTC
CASSQAGGYYEQYF
>-|TRBJ2-1|-|TRBV6-1
TGTGCCAGCAGTCCCAGATCCGGAAACAATGAGCAGTTCTTC
CASSPRSGNNEQFF
>-|TRBJ2-3|-|TRBV5-1
TGCGCCAGCAGCGGACAGGGAGGGGCAGATACGCAGTATTTT
CASSGQGGADTQYF
>-|TRBJ1-1|TRBD1|TRBV10-3
TGTGCCATCAGTGAGTCGGACAGGGACAACACTGAAGCTTTCTTT
CAISESDRDNTEAFF
>few|TRBJ1-1|TRBD1|TRBV19
TGTGCCAGTATCCCCGGGACAGGGGCAATTCGTGGGACTGAAGCTTTCTTT
CASIPGTGAIRGTEAFF
>few|TRBJ2-1|TRBD2|TRBV9
TGTGCCAGCAGCGTAGAAGGGACTAGCGTATGGAGTGAGCAGTTCTTC
CASSVEGTSVWSEQFF
>-|TRBJ2-7|TRBD1|TRBV20-1
TGCAGTGCTCGACAGGGGGGCGAGCAGTACTTC
CSARQGGEQYF
>-|TRBJ2-7|TRBD1|TRBV18
TGTGCCAGCTCTCCACAGGGGTGGGAGCAGTACTTC
CASSPQGWEQYF
>-|TRBJ2-3|-|TRBV5-1
TGCGCCAGCAGCTTGGACTTAAAGGGGCGCACAGATACGCAGTATTTT
CASSLDLKGRTDTQYF
>-|TRBJ2-3|TRBD2|TRBV11-2
TGTGCCAGCAGCTTAGACGAGCTAGCGGGAGCAGATACGCAGTATTTT
CASSLDELAGADTQYF
>few|TRBJ2-2|-|TRBV30
TGTGCCTGGGCAGGGGGGGACAGGAACACCGGGGAGCTGTTTTTT
CAWAGGDRNTGELFF
>-|TRBJ2-5|-|TRBV2
TGTGCCAGCAGTGAACTAACAGGGTGGGAGACCCAGTACTTC
CASSELTGWETQYF
>-|TRBJ2-2|-|TRBV9
TGTGCCAGCAGCCAGGGACCCGAGGACACCGGGGAGCTGTTTTTT
CASSQGPEDTGELFF
>-|TRBJ2-1|-|TRBV28
TGTGCCAGCAGTCAGGGATCCTCAGCTTCCTACAATGAGCAGTTCTTC
CASSQGSSASYNEQFF
>-|TRBJ2-7|-|TRBV28
TGTGCCAGCAGTGCTGACAGGTCCTCCTACGAGCAGTACTTC
CASSADRSSYEQYF
>few|TRBJ2-7|-|TRBV27
TGTGCCAGCAGGCCTCAGGGTCCCTACGAGCAGTACTTC
CASRPQGPYEQYF
>-|TRBJ2-3|TRBD1|TRBV27
TGTGCCAGCAGTCCCACAGGGGTTCAGACAGATACGCAGTATTTT
CASSPTGVQTDTQYF
>few|TRBJ2-7|-|TRBV6-1
TGTGCCAGCAGTGAAGCCGGGCAGGCGGGGTCCTACGAGCAGTACTTC
CASSEAGQAGSYEQYF
>few|TRBJ2-1|TRBD1|TRBV9
TGTGCCAGCAGTCCCGTGACAGGGCCGGATCGCGATGAGCAGTTCTTC
CASSPVTGPDRDEQFF
>-|TRBJ2-1|-|TRBV9
TGTGCCAGCAGCGTAGGCGGGGGCAGTATAGGTCATGAGCAGTTCTTC
CASSVGGGSIGHEQFF
>-|TRBJ2-3|TRBD2|TRBV5-1
TGCGCCAGCAGGATAGCGGGAGGCACAGATACGCAGTATTTT
CASRIAGGTDTQYF
>few|TRBJ2-1|TRBD1|TRBV7-2
TGTGCCAGCAGCCGGGACAGGGAGAATGAGCAGTTCTTC
CASSRDRENEQFF
>-|TRBJ2-5|TRBD2|TRBV15
TGTGCCACCAGCAGAGTAGCTAGCGGGGGGGCCGAGGAGACCCAGTACTTC
CATSRVASGGAEETQYF
>few|TRBJ2-6|-|TRBV27
TGTGCCAGCAGGCCCACCTCTGGGGCCAACGTCCTGACTTTC
CASRPTSGANVLTF
>many|TRBJ1-1|-|TRBV7-2
TGTGCCAGCAGCTGGACGGGACCTGAAGCTTTCTTT
CASSWTGPEAFF
>once|TRBJ2-7|TRBD2|TRBV6-5
TGTGCCAGCAGTTACTGGACTAGCGGCCATCTCTACGAGCAGTACTTC
CASSYWTSGHLYEQYF
>few|TRBJ2-6|-|TRBV5-1
TGCGCCAGCAGCTTGGCCGGGGACTCTGGGGCCAACGTCCTGACTTTC
CASSLAGDSGANVLTF
>few|TRBJ2-1|-|TRBV30
TGTGCCTGGAGTGTACCTGGGGGCGCTCCGGGGAATGAGCAGTTCTTC
CAWSVPGGAPGNEQFF
>few|TRBJ2-1|TRBD1|TRBV7-7
TGTGCCAGCAGCGTAACCGGGACAGGGGACTACAATGAGCAGTTCTTC
CASSVTGTGDYNEQFF
>-|TRBJ2-5|TRBD1|TRBV5-1
TGCGCCAGCAGCTTGGAGGGACAGAGACAAGAGACCCAGTACTTC
CASSLEGQRQETQYF